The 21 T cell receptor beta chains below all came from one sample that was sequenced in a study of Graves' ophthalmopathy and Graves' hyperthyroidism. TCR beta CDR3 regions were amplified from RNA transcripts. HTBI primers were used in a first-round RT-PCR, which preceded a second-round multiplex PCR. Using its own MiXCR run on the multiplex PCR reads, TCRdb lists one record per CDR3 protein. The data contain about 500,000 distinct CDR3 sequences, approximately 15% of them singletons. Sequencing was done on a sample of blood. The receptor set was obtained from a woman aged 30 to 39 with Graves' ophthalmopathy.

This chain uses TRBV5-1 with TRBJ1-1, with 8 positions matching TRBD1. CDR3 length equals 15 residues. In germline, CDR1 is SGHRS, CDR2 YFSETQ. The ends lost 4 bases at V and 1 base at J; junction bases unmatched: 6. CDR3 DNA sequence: TGCGCCAGCAGCAGTAACAGGGGGAGGAACACTGAAGCTTTCTTT. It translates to CASSSNRGRNTEAFF.

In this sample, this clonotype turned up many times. Written as DNA, the CDR3 is TGTGCCAGCAGTGACGACAGGGCTGGAAACACCATATATTTT. Residues: CASSDDRAGNTIYF. This chain links TRBV25-1 with TRBJ1-3; 7 bases line up with TRBD1. The ends lost 3 bases at V and 2 bases at J; junction bases unmatched: 1. The CDR3 totals 14 residues. Per the germline V gene, CDR1 is MGHDK and CDR2 is SYGVNS.

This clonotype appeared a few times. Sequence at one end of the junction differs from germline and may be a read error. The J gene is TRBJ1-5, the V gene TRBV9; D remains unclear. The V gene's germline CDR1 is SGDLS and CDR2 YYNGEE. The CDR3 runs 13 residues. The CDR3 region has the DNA TGTGCCAGCAGCGTAGACCCCAATCAGCCCCAGCGTTTT. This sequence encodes CASSVDPNQPQRF.

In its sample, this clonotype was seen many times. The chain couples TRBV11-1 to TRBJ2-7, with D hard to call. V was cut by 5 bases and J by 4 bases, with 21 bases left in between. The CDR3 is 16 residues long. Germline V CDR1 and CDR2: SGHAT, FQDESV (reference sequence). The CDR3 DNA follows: TGTGCCAGCAGCGTTACTTCTAGGGTCGGCAGATACGAGCAGTACTTC. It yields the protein CASSVTSRVGRYEQYF. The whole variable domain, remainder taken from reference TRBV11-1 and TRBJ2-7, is EAEVAQSPRYKITEKSQAVAFWCDPISGHATLYWYRQILGQGPELLVQFQDESVVDDSQLPKDRFSAERLKGVDSTLKIQPAELGDSAMYLCASSVTSRVGRYEQYFGPGTRLTVT.

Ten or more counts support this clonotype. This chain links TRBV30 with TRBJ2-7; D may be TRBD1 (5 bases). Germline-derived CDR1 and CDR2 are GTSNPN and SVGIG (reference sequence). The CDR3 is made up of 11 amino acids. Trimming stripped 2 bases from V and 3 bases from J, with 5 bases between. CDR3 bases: TGTGCCTGGAGTAGGGGCTACGAGCAGTACTTC. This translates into CAWSRGYEQYF.

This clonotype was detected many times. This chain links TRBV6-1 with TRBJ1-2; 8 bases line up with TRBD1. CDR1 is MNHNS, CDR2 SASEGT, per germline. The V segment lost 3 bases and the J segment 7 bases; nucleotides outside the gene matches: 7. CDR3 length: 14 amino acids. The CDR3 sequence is CASSDGTGRLGYTF. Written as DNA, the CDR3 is TGTGCCAGCAGTGACGGGACAGGCCGACTTGGCTACACCTTC.

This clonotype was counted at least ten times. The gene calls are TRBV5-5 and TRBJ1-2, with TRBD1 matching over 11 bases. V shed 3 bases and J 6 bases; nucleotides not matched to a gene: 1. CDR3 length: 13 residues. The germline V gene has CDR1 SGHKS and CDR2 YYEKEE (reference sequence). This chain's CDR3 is CASSWTGGHGYTF. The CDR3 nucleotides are TGTGCCAGCAGCTGGACAGGGGGCCATGGCTACACCTTC.

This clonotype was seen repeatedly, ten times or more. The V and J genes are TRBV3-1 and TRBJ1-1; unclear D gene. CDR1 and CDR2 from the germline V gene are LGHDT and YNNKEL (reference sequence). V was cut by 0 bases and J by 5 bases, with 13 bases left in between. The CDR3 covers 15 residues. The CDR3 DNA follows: TGTGCCAGCAGCCAAGACGTAGGTATGGGGACTGAAGCTTTCTTT. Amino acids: CASSQDVGMGTEAFF.

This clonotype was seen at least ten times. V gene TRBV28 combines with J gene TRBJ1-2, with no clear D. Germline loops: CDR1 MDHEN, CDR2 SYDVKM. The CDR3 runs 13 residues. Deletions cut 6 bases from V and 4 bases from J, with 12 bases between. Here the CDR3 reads CASSYGRIYGYTF. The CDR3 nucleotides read TGTGCCAGCAGCTACGGACGGATCTATGGCTACACCTTC.

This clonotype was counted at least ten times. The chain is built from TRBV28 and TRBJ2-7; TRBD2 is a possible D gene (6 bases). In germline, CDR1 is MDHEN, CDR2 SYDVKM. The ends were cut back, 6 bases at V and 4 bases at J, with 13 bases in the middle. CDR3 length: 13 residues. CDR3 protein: CASRGGPRYEQYF. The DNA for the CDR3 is TGTGCCAGCAGGGGAGGACCTAGGTACGAGCAGTACTTC.

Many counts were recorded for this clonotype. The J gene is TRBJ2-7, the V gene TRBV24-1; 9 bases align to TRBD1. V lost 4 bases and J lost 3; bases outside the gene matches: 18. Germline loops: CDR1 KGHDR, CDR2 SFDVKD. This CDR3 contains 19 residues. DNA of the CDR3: TGTGCCACCAGTGAGTTAGCGATGAGCCGGGACAGGGATCGCTACGAGCAGTACTTC. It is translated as CATSELAMSRDRDRYEQYF.

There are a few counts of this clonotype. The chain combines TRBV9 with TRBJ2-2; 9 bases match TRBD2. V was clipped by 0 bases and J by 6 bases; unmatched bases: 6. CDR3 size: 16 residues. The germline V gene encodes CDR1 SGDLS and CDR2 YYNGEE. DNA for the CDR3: TGTGCCAGCAGCGTAGGGGTAGCGGGGGCTCCCGGGGAGCTGTTTTTT. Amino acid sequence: CASSVGVAGAPGELFF.

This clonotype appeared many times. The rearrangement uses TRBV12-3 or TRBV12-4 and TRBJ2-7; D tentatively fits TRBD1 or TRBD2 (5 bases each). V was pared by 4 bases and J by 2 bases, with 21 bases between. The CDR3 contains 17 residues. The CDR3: CASSSVIRWGTTYEQYF. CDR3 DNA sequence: TGTGCCAGCAGTTCAGTAATCAGGTGGGGGACGACCTACGAGCAGTACTTC.

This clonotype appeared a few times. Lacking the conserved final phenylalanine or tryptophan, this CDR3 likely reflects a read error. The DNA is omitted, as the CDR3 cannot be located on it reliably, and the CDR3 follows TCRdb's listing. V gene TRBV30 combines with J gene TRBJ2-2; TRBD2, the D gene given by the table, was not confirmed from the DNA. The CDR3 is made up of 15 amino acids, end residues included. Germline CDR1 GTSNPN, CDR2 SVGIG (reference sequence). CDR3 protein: CAWSGLAGNTGELCL.

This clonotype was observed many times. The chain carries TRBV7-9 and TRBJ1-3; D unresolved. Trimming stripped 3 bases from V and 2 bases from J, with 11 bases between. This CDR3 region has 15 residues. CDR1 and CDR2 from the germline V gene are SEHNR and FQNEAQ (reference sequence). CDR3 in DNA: TGTGCCAGCAGCTTCCTCGTGGGGACTGGAAACACCATATATTTT. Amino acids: CASSFLVGTGNTIYF. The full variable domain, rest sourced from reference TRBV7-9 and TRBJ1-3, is DTGVSQNPRHKITKRGQNVTFRCDPISEHNRLYWYRQTLGQGPEFLTYFQNEAQLEKSRLLSDRFSAERPKGSFSTLEIQRTEQGDSAMYLCASSFLVGTGNTIYFGEGSWLTVV.

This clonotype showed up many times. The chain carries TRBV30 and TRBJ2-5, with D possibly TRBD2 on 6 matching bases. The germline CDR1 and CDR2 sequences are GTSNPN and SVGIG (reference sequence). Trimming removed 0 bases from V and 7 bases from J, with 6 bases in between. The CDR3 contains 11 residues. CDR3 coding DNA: TGTGCCTGGAGTGTCGGGGGGACCCAGTACTTC. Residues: CAWSVGGTQYF. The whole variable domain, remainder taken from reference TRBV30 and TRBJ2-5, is SQTIHQWPATLVQPVGSPLSLECTVEGTSNPNLYWYRQAAGRGLQLLFYSVGIGQISSEVPQNLSASRPQDRQFILSSKKLLLSDSGFYLCAWSVGGTQYFGPGTRLLVL.

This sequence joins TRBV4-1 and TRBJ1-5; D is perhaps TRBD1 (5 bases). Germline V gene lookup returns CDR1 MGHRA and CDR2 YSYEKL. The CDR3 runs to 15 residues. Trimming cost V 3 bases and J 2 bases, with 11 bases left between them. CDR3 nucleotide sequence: TGCGCCAGCAGCCAGCTTCAGGGTGGCAATCAGCCCCAGCATTTT. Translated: CASSQLQGGNQPQHF.

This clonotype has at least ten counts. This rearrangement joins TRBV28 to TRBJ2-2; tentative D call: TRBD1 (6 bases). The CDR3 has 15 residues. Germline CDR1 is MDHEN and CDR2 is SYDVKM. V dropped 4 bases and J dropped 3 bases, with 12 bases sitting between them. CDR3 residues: CASSSGPGDTGELFF. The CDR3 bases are TGTGCCAGCAGTTCGGGACCAGGGGACACCGGGGAGCTGTTTTTT. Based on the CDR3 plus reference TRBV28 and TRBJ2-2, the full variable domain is DVKVTQSSRYLVKRTGEKVFLECVQDMDHENMFWYRQDPGLGLRLIYFSYDVKMKEKGDIPEGYSVSREKKERFSLILESASTNQTSMYLCASSSGPGDTGELFFGEGSRLTVL.

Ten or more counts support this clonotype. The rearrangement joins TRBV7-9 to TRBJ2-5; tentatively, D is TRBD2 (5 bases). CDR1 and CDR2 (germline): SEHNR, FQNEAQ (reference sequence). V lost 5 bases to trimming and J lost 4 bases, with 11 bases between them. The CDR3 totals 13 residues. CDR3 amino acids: CASSAVGAETQYF. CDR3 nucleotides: TGTGCCAGCAGCGCCGTGGGAGCAGAGACCCAGTACTTC.

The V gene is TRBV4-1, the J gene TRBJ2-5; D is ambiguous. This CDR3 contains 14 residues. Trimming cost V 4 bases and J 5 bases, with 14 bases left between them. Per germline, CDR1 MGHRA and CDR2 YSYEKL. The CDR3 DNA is TGCGCCAGCAGCCTTTCTATTCCCCCCGAGACCCAGTACTTC. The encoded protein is CASSLSIPPETQYF.

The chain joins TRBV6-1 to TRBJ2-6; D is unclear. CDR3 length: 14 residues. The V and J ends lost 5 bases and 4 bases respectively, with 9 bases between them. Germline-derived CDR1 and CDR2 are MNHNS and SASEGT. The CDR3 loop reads CASSSSVGANVLTF. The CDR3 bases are TGTGCCAGCAGTAGTTCAGTGGGGGCCAACGTCCTGACTTTC.